The 31 T cell receptor beta chains presented below share a single source sample, sequenced in a study of blood T cells in healthy people across ages. A second roughly 6 to 11 cycle PCR used barcoded and J-beta primers. MiXCR, run by TCRdb on the 5' RACE reads, gives a single entry per CDR3 protein. The sample contains about 1.4 million distinct CDR3 sequences, 59% of which appear only once. Sequencing input: blood. The receptors originated from a man between 18 and 35 years old in good health.

In DNA, the CDR3 is TGCAGTGCTCGACAGTCCCATAATTCACCCCTCCACTTT. It codes for CSARQSHNSPLHF. The chain joins TRBV20-1 to TRBJ1-6, with D perhaps matching TRBD1 (5 bases). This CDR3 contains 13 residues. The germline V gene encodes CDR1 DFQATT and CDR2 SNEGSKA (reference sequence). The ends were cut back, 5 bases at V and 5 bases at J, with 10 bases in the middle.

The chain uses TRBV4-1 and TRBJ2-4, with TRBD2 matching over 12 bases. The DNA end favors TRBJ2-7, so the J call may be wrong. Germline V gene data show CDR1 as MGHRA and CDR2 as YSYEKL. The CDR3 runs to 15 residues. The DNA of the CDR3 is TGCGCCAGCAGCCAAAGGACTAGCGGGATCAACGAGCAGTACTTC. Translating it yields CASSQRTSGINEQYF.

A single count supports this clonotype. The junction departs from the called germline gene at one end, perhaps through a read error. V usage is TRBV7-9 and J usage is TRBJ2-5, with D perhaps matching TRBD1 (5 bases). CDR1 SEHNR and CDR2 FQNEAQ come from the germline V gene (reference sequence). The CDR3 length is 16 residues. In DNA form, the CDR3 reads TGTGCCGGCAGCTTAATCGGCTCAGGCCAGGGAGAGACCCAGTACTTC. This codes for CAGSLIGSGQGETQYF.

The chain has TRBV6-6 and TRBJ1-2; 7 bases line up with TRBD1. Germline CDR1 is MNHNY and CDR2 is SVGAGI (reference sequence). There are 15 residues in the CDR3. Trimming at V came to 5 bases and at J to 4 bases, leaving 10 bases not matched to a gene. CDR3 sequence reads: CASSPQWTGSYGYTF. DNA of the CDR3: TGTGCCAGCAGTCCCCAATGGACAGGCTCCTATGGCTACACCTTC.

CDR3 DNA sequence: TGTGCCAGCAGTTTAGCACGCCAGGGTTCCTACGAGCAGTACTTC. Protein product: CASSLARQGSYEQYF. V gene TRBV12-3 or TRBV12-4 combines with J gene TRBJ2-7; tentatively, D is TRBD1 (5 bases). V lost 0 bases and J lost 1, with 10 bases in between. The CDR3 spans 15 residues.

The chain couples TRBV11-2 to TRBJ2-7, with a tentative D call TRBD1 (7 bases). Trimming shortened V by 5 bases and J by 1 base, and 18 bases separated the two germline ends. Per germline, CDR1 SGHAT and CDR2 FQNNGV. This CDR3 region has 16 residues. CDR3 sequence reads: CASSPQGGGASYEQYF. The CDR3 DNA follows: TGTGCCAGCAGCCCCCAAGGGGGCGGGGCATCCTACGAGCAGTACTTC. The variable domain in full, completed from reference TRBV11-2 and TRBJ2-7, reads EAGVAQSPRYKIIEKRQSVAFWCNPISGHATLYWYQQILGQGPKLLIQFQNNGVVDDSQLPKDRFSAERLKGVDSTLKIQPAKLEDSAVYLCASSPQGGGASYEQYFGPGTRLTVT.

CDR3 bases: TGTGCCAGCAGCCAAGTGGGGGAAATGGAAGCTTTCTTT. Translating it yields CASSQVGEMEAFF. The chain carries TRBV3-1 and TRBJ1-1; tentative D call: TRBD1 (5 bases). This CDR3 has 13 amino acids. From germline, CDR1 is LGHDT and CDR2 YNNKEL (reference sequence). V lost 1 base and J 8 bases, leaving 11 bases between the germline ends.

The rearrangement links TRBV11-2 to TRBJ1-2, with 8 bases identical to TRBD1. The CDR3 spans 15 residues. The J segment lost 6 bases and the V segment lost 5 bases, leaving 11 bases of the junction unmatched. Germline CDR1 and CDR2: SGHAT and FQNNGV. The CDR3 spells CASSVNRGIKDGYTF. As DNA, the CDR3 is TGTGCCAGCAGCGTAAACAGGGGGATTAAGGATGGCTACACCTTC.

This chain uses TRBV20-1 with TRBJ1-5, with no clear D. CDR1 DFQATT and CDR2 SNEGSKA come from the germline V gene (reference sequence). Trimming took 6 bases from V and 9 from J, leaving 15 bases between them. The CDR3 sequence is 12 residues long. The CDR3 DNA reads as TGCAGTGCCGGAGACACTCCCAGGCCCCAGCATTTT. This translates into CSAGDTPRPQHF.

The V and J genes are TRBV2 and TRBJ2-7, with D possibly being TRBD1 (5 bases). V was cut by 9 bases and J by 4 bases, with 13 bases left in between. The CDR3 is made up of 12 amino acids. The germline V gene has CDR1 SNHLY and CDR2 FYNNEI. CDR3 sequence (DNA): TGTGCCAGTGGCCCGACAGAATACGAGCAGTACTTC. Translating gives CASGPTEYEQYF.

This clonotype was counted between two and nine times. V usage is TRBV11-1 and J usage is TRBJ1-1, with unresolved D. The CDR3 covers 13 residues. V was trimmed by 1 base and J by 5 bases, leaving 8 bases between them. The germline V gene has CDR1 SGHAT and CDR2 FQDESV (reference sequence). The CDR3, as DNA: TGTGCCAGCAGCTTAGGGGCCCCAACTGAAGCTTTCTTT. This translates into CASSLGAPTEAFF.

The chain uses TRBV20-1 and TRBJ2-4; tentatively, D is TRBD1 or TRBD2 (5 bases each). In germline, CDR1 is DFQATT, CDR2 SNEGSKA (reference sequence). V was trimmed by 3 bases and J by 1 base, leaving 7 bases between them. There are 13 residues in the CDR3. The CDR3 DNA reads as TGCAGTGCTAGGTGGGACGCCAAAAACATTCAGTACTTC. Translation gives CSARWDAKNIQYF.

J is TRBJ2-5 and V is TRBV4-1; D may match TRBD1 or TRBD2 (5 bases each). This CDR3 has 16 residues. The germline V gene has CDR1 MGHRA and CDR2 YSYEKL. V gave up 2 bases and J gave up 3 bases, with 16 bases separating them. The CDR3 reads CASSQNPPGREETQYF. The CDR3 DNA sequence: TGCGCCAGCAGCCAAAACCCGCCAGGGCGGGAAGAGACCCAGTACTTC.

V gene TRBV7-2 combines with J gene TRBJ1-2; 10 bases fit TRBD1. CDR3 size: 16 residues. Unmatched junction bases numbered 5, after V lost 0 bases and J lost 4 bases. Germline CDR1 reads SGHTA; CDR2 reads FQGNSA. The CDR3 bases are TGTGCCAGCAGCTTAGCGCTGACAGGGGGCCTCTATGGCTACACCTTC. Its protein is CASSLALTGGLYGYTF.

V usage is TRBV20-1 and J usage is TRBJ1-4; D remains unclear. Germline loops: CDR1 DFQATT, CDR2 SNEGSKA (reference sequence). V shed 3 bases and J shed 8 bases, with 13 bases lying between them. This CDR3 has 13 residues. CDR3 bases: TGCAGTGCTAGTCGCAGTCCATTGGAAAAACTGTTTTTT. It codes for CSASRSPLEKLFF.

The chain couples TRBV4-1 to TRBJ2-7; D call uncertain. The CDR3 contains 14 residues. Germline V gives CDR1 MGHRA, CDR2 YSYEKL. V was trimmed by 4 bases and J by 2 bases, leaving 12 bases between them. DNA for the CDR3: TGCGCCAGCAGCCCCCAGAACGGGCCCTACGAGCAGTACTTC. It yields the protein CASSPQNGPYEQYF.

The chain is built from TRBV7-9 and TRBJ2-7; D uncertain. Trimming stripped 5 bases from V and 10 bases from J, with 12 bases between. CDR3 size: 11 residues. Germline V CDR1 and CDR2: SEHNR, FQNEAQ (reference sequence). In DNA form, the CDR3 reads TGTGCCAGCAGCCAGACCTGGGTTCAGTACTTC. It is translated as CASSQTWVQYF.

The genes are TRBV12-3 or TRBV12-4 and TRBJ2-7, with D possibly being TRBD2 (6 bases). Trimming removed 7 bases from V and 1 base from J, with 11 bases in between. The CDR3 is 13 amino acids. The CDR3 DNA sequence: TGTGCCAGCACCATCGGGACTTCCTACGAGCAGTACTTC. Protein: CASTIGTSYEQYF.

This clonotype was counted only a few times. A much larger clone lies one base from this, so it may be a read error. The genes are TRBV7-2 and TRBJ2-5; no clear D. V was shortened by 1 base and J by 11 bases, with 11 bases between the two germline ends. The CDR3 spans 12 residues. The V gene's germline CDR1 is SGHTA and CDR2 FQGNSA. In DNA form, the CDR3 reads TGTGCCAGCAGCTTAGACTACAATGAGCAGTACTTC. Translated: CASSLDYNEQYF. Full variable domain (missing parts from reference TRBV7-2 and TRBJ2-5): GAGVSQSPSNKVTEKGKDVELRCDPISGHTALYWYRQSLGQGLEFLIYFQGNSAPDKSGLPSDRFSAERTGGSVSTLTIQRTQQEDSAVYLCASSLDYNEQYFGPGTRLLVL.

The chain links TRBV20-1 to TRBJ2-4; D gene uncertain. Germline values: CDR1 DFQATT, CDR2 SNEGSKA (reference sequence). This CDR3 region has 15 residues. Trimming took 2 bases from V and 2 from J, leaving 13 bases between them. This CDR3 reads CSARKDIATKNIQYF. CDR3 DNA sequence: TGCAGTGCTAGAAAGGATATAGCCACCAAAAACATTCAGTACTTC.

The rearrangement links TRBV9 to TRBJ2-1; TRBD1 matches 10 bases. V lost 0 bases to trimming and J lost 8 bases; unmatched junction nucleotides: 5. Germline V CDR1 and CDR2: SGDLS, YYNGEE. The CDR3 sequence is 15 residues long. CDR3 region: CASSVGGQGFYEQFF. The CDR3 DNA sequence: TGTGCCAGCAGCGTAGGGGGACAGGGGTTCTATGAGCAGTTCTTC. The full variable domain, rest sourced from reference TRBV9 and TRBJ2-1, is DSGVTQTPKHLITATGQRVTLRCSPRSGDLSVYWYQQSLDQGLQFLIQYYNGEERAKGNILERFSAQQFPDLHSELNLSSLELGDSALYFCASSVGGQGFYEQFFGPGTRLTVL.

The rearrangement joins TRBV20-1 to TRBJ2-4; 8 nucleotides align to TRBD2. The DNA end is more similar to TRBJ2-7, so the J call may be wrong. This CDR3 comprises 15 residues. CDR1 is DFQATT and CDR2 is SNEGSKA in the germline V gene (reference sequence). For the CDR3, the DNA is TGCAGTGCTCAAGGGGTAGCGGGGCTATCCTACGAGCAGTACTTC. Protein: CSAQGVAGLSYEQYF.

The gene calls are TRBV20-1 and TRBJ2-3; no clear D. Trimming shortened V by 1 base and J by 1 base, and 12 bases separated the two germline ends. The CDR3 sequence is 15 residues long. Germline CDR1 reads DFQATT; CDR2 reads SNEGSKA (reference sequence). The CDR3 region is CSARVDAGRTDTQYF. CDR3 nucleotides: TGCAGTGCTAGAGTCGATGCCGGTCGCACAGATACGCAGTATTTT.

CDR3 sequence reads: CASSYWGDSLSYEQYF. As DNA, the CDR3 is TGTGCCAGCAGTTACTGGGGGGACAGTTTAAGCTACGAGCAGTACTTC. The rearrangement links TRBV6-6 to TRBJ2-7, with D possibly TRBD1 on 7 matching bases. Germline loops: CDR1 MNHNY, CDR2 SVGAGI (reference sequence). Trimming removed 1 base from V and 3 bases from J, with 16 bases in between. CDR3 length: 16 residues.

The genes are TRBV7-2 and TRBJ2-5, with 9 bases aligning to TRBD1. The closer fit of TRBJ2-7 to the DNA end suggests the J call may be wrong. The CDR3 is 13 residues long. Per germline, CDR1 SGHTA and CDR2 FQGNSA. The DNA of the CDR3 is TGTGCCAGCTTAACGGGACAGGGATACGAGCAGTACTTC. Protein product: CASLTGQGYEQYF.

This clonotype was counted a single time. This chain links TRBV6-2 or TRBV6-3 with TRBJ2-4; D remains ambiguous. The CDR3 is made up of 16 amino acids. CDR1 and CDR2 from the germline V gene are MNHEY and SVGEGT. V shed 5 bases and J shed 2 bases, with 16 bases lying between them. The CDR3 region has the DNA TGTGCCAGCAGTGGACCACAAAAGGGATCCAAAAACATTCAGTACTTC. Protein: CASSGPQKGSKNIQYF.

This sequence joins TRBV2 and TRBJ1-2; D remains ambiguous. CDR3 length: 12 residues. Trimming left V 7 bases short and J 6 bases short, with 12 bases between. CDR1 and CDR2 from the germline V gene are SNHLY and FYNNEI. The CDR3 bases are TGTGCCAGCACCCCGGGAGTAGATGGCTACACCTTC. It translates to CASTPGVDGYTF.

This chain uses TRBV6-5 with TRBJ2-1; D call uncertain. The V gene's germline CDR1 is MNHEY and CDR2 SVGAGI. The CDR3 sequence is 11 residues long. Trimming took off 5 bases at V and 8 bases at J, with 7 bases between the two ends. The CDR3 region has the DNA TGTGCCAGCAGTACCAGGTATGAGCAGTTCTTC. As protein: CASSTRYEQFF.

This clonotype was counted a single time. V gene TRBV3-1 combines with J gene TRBJ1-2; no firm D call. The germline CDR1 and CDR2 sequences are LGHDT and YNNKEL (reference sequence). CDR3 size: 16 residues. V gave up 1 base and J gave up 8 bases, with 20 bases separating them. The CDR3 here is CASSQGSGPVKLGYTF. The CDR3 DNA follows: TGTGCCAGCAGCCAAGGGTCCGGCCCCGTAAAGTTGGGCTACACCTTC.

This clonotype was seen more than once but under ten times. As DNA, the CDR3 is TGCGCCAGCAGCCACGCGGGACAGGACCATGAAGCTTTCTTT. Encoded protein: CASSHAGQDHEAFF. The chain joins TRBV4-3 to TRBJ1-1; 8 nucleotides align to TRBD1. Germline-derived CDR1 and CDR2 are LGHNA and YSLEER. CDR3 size: 14 residues. Trimming removed 3 bases from V and 7 bases from J; junction bases left unmatched: 7.

CDR3 in amino acids: CSAAPNDRATSYEQYF. The CDR3 DNA is TGCAGTGCTGCCCCCAACGACAGGGCTACTTCCTACGAGCAGTACTTC. The chain is built from TRBV20-1 and TRBJ2-4; 7 bases are a match to TRBD1. The end of the DNA is better explained by TRBJ2-7, so the J call may be wrong. This CDR3 region has 16 residues. In germline, CDR1 is DFQATT, CDR2 SNEGSKA (reference sequence).